This T cell receptor (beta chain) was retrieved from a study of patients and donors after allogeneic stem cell transplantation. Trimming pared 3 bases from V and 13 bases from J, leaving 14 bases between. This CDR3 is 12 amino acids long. This clonotype was detected a few times. TCRdb re-analysed the RT-PCR reads in MiXCR, keeping a single row per CDR3 protein. The sample holds about 410,000 distinct CDR3 sequences; roughly 17% are singletons and the top ten take 7% to 7.5%. Sequenced input: blood, either unsorted or a sorted T cell fraction (not recorded which). This TCR was recovered from a human donor who was either an allogeneic HSCT recipient or a stem cell or donor lymphocyte infusion donor (not recorded which). It is not recorded whose cells these are; they may come from a transplant donor. The V gene is TRBV12-3 or TRBV12-4, the J gene TRBJ2-3; no reliable D call. CDR3 DNA sequence: TGTGCCAGCAGTTTTGCTAGAAATGAGGAGTATTTT. It specifies CASSFARNEEYF.